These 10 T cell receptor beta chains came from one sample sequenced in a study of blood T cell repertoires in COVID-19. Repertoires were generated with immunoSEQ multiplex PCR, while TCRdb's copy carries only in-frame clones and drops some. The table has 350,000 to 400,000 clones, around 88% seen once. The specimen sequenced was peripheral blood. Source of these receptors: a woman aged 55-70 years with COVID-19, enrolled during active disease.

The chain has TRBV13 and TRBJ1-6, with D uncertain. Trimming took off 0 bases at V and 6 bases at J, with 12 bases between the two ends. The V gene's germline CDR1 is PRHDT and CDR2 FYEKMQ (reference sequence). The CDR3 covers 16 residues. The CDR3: CASSLGQPSGNSPLHF. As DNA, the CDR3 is TGTGCCAGCAGCTTAGGACAGCCGAGTGGTAATTCACCCCTCCACTTT.

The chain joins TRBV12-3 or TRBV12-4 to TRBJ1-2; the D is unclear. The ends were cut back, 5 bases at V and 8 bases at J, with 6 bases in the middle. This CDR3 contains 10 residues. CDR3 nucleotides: TGTGCCAGCAGTAGCGGGGGCTACACCTTC. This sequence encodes CASSSGGYTF.

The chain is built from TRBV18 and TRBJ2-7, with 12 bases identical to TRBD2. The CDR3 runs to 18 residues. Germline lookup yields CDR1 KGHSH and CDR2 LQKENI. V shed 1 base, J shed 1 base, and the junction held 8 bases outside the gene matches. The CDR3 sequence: CASSPRPSGGAHSYEQYF. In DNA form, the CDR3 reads TGTGCCAGCTCACCACGACCTAGCGGGGGGGCCCATTCCTACGAGCAGTACTTC.

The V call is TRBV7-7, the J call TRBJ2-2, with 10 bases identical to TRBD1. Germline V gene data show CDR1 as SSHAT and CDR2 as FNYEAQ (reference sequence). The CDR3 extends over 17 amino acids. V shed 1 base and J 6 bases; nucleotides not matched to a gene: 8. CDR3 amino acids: CASSLVGGQGSSGELFF. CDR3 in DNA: TGTGCCAGCAGCTTAGTTGGGGGACAGGGGAGTTCCGGGGAGCTGTTTTTT.

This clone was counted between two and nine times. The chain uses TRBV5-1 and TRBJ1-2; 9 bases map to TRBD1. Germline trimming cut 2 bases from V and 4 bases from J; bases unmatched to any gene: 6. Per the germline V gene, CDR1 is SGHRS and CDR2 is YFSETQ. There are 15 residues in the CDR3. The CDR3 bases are TGCGCCAGCAGCTTCCAACAGGGGGCAGGCTATGGCTACACCTTC. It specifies CASSFQQGAGYGYTF.

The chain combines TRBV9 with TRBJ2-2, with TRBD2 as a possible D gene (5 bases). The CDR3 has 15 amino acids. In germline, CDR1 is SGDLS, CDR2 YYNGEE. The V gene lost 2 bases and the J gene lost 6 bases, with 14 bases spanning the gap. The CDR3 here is CASSVASRGSGELFF. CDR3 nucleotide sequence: TGTGCCAGCAGCGTGGCCTCCCGGGGATCCGGGGAGCTGTTTTTT.

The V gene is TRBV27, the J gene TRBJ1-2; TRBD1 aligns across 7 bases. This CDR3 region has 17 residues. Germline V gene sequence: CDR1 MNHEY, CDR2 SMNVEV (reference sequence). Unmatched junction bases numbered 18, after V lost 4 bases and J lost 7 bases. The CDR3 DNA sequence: TGTGCCAGCAGTTCAGGGGGGACTCGGCTAGTGGCCTCTGGCTACACCTTC. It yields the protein CASSSGGTRLVASGYTF.

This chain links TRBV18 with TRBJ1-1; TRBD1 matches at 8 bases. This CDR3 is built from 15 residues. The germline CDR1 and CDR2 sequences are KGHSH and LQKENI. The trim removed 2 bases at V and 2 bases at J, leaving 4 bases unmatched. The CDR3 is CASSPSRGLNTEAFF. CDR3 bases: TGTGCCAGCTCACCAAGCAGGGGGCTTAACACTGAAGCTTTCTTT.

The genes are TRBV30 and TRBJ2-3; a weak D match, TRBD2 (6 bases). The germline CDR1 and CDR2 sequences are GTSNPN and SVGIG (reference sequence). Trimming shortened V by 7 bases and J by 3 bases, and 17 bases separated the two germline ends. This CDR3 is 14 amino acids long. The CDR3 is CASVAGLSTDTQYF. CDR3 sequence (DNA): TGTGCCTCGGTTGCGGGGCTAAGTACAGATACGCAGTATTTT.

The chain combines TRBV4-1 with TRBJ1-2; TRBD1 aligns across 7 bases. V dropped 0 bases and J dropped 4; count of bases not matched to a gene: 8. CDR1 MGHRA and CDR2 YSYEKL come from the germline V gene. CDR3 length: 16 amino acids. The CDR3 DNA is TGCGCCAGCAGCCAAGATTTAAACAGGGGAGGCTATGGCTACACCTTC. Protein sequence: CASSQDLNRGGYGYTF.